This T cell receptor (beta chain) was captured in a study of T-cell reconstitution after alpha-beta-depleted transplantation in children. Looked up from germline, CDR1 is SEHNR and CDR2 is FQNEAQ (reference sequence). The V gene lost 3 bases and the J gene lost 3 bases, with 20 bases spanning the gap. This CDR3 is built from 17 residues. A TCRbeta library incorporating unique molecular identifiers was prepared. TCRdb reanalysed the PCR reads using MiXCR and keeps one entry per CDR3 protein. The data hold hundreds of thousands of distinct CDR3 sequences, with about 12% observed a single time. On this clonotype: What it recognizes is unknown.

Notes on the study in general: Approximately two months post-transplant, alpha-beta T cells reportedly originated from several hundred expanded graft clones.

The chain uses TRBV7-9 and TRBJ2-5; D may be TRBD1 or TRBD2 (5 bases each). The sample in question was PBMCs, obtained before TCRalphabeta/CD19-depleted stem cell transplant. The TCR originated in a girl aged 2 to 9 with congenital amegakaryocytic thrombocytopenia, due to receive a stem cell transplant. The CDR3 DNA reads TGTGCCAGCAGCTTTGACCCGGGACCCCTGGAGGAAGAGACCCAGTACTTC. Translation gives CASSFDPGPLEEETQYF. The variable domain in full, completed from reference TRBV7-9 and TRBJ2-5, reads DTGVSQNPRHKITKRGQNVTFRCDPISEHNRLYWYRQTLGQGPEFLTYFQNEAQLEKSRLLSDRFSAERPKGSFSTLEIQRTEQGDSAMYLCASSFDPGPLEEETQYFGPGTRLLVL.